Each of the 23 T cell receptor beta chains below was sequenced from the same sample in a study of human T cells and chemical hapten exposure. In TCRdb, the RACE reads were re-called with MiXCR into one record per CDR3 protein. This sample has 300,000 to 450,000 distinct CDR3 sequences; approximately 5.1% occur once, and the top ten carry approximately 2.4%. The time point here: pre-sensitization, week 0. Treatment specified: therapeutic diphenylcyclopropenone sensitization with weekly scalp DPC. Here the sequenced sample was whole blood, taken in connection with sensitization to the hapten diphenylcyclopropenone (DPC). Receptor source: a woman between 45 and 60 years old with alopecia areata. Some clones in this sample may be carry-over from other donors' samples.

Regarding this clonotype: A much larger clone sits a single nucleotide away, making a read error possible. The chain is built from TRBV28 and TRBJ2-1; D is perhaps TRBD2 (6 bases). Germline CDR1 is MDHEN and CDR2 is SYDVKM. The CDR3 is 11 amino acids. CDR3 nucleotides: TGTTCCAGCAGTCCCCAGACTAGAATGTTCTTC. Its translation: CSSSPQTRMFF.

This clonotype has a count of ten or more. The CDR3 region is CATSDGVQPQHF. CDR3 bases: TGTGCCACCAGTGACGGGGTTCAGCCCCAGCATTTT. The V call is TRBV24-1, the J call TRBJ1-5; D ambiguous. The CDR3 extends over 12 amino acids. Between the trimmed V and J ends, which lost 4 bases and 6 bases, there was a span of 6 bases. CDR1 and CDR2 from the germline V gene are KGHDR and SFDVKD.

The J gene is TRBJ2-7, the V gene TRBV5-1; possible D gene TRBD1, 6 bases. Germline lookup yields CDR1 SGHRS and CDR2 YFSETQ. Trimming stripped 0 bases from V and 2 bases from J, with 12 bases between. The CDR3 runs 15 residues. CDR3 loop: CASSLASGATYEQYF. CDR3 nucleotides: TGCGCCAGCAGCTTGGCATCAGGGGCTACCTACGAGCAGTACTTC. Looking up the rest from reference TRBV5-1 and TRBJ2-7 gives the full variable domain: KAGVTQTPRYLIKTRGQQVTLSCSPISGHRSVSWYQQTPGQGLQFLFEYFSETQRNKGNFPGRFSGRQFSNSRSEMNVSTLELGDSALYLCASSLASGATYEQYFGPGTRLTVT.

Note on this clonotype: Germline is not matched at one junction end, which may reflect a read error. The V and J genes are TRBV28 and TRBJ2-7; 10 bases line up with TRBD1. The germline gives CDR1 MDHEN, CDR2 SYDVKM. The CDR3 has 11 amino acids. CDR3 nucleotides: TGTGCCAGCAGTTCCCAGAGGGACAGGGGCTTC. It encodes CASSSQRDRGF.

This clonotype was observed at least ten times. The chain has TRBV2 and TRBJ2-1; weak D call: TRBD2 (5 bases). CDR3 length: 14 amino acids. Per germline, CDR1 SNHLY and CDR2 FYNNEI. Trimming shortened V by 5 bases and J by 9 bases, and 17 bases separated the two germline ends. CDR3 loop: CASSPWSSRGEQFF. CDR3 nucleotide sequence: TGTGCCAGCAGTCCCTGGTCTTCTCGGGGTGAGCAGTTCTTC.

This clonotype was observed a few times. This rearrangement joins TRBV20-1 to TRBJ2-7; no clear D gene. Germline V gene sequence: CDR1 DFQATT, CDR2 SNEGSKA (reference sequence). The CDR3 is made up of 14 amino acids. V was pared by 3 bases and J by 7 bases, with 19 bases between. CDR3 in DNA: TGCAGTGCTAGGGAAATAGGGCTACCCCGGGAGCAGTACTTC. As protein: CSAREIGLPREQYF.

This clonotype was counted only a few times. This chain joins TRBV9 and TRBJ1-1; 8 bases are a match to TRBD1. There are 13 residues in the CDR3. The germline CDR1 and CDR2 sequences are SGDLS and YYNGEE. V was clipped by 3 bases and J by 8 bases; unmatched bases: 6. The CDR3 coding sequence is TGTGCCAGCAGCGGACCGGGACAGGTCGAAGCTTTCTTT. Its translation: CASSGPGQVEAFF.

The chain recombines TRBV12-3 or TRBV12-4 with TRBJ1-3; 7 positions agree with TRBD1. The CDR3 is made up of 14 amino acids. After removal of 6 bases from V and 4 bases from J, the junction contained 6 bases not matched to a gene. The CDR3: CASRLQGGGNTIYF. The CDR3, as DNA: TGTGCCAGCAGGCTCCAGGGGGGAGGAAACACCATATATTTT.

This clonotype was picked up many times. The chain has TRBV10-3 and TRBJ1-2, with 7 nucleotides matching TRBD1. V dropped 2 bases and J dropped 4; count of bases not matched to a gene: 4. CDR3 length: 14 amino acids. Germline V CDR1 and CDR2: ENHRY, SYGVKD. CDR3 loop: CAISETGDVYGYTF. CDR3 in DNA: TGTGCCATCAGTGAGACAGGGGACGTCTATGGCTACACCTTC.

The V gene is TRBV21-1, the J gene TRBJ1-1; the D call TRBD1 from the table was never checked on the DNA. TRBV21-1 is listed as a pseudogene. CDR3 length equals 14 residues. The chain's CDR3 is CASTSKGLNTEAFF. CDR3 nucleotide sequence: TGTGCCAGCACCTCCAAGGGACTGAACACTGAAGCTTTCTTT.

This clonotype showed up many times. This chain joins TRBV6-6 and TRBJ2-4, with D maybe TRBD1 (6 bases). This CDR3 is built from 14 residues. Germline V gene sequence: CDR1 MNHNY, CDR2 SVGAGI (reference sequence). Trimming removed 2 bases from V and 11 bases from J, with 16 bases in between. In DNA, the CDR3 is TGTGCCAGCAGTTACCTGGACAGCCTCTGGGTTCAGTACTTC. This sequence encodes CASSYLDSLWVQYF.

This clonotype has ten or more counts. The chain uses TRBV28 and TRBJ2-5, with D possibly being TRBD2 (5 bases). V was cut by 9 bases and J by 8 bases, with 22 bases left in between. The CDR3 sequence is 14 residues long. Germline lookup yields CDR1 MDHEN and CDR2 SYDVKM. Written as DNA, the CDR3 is TGTGCCAGTTTGAGGTCCGGACTTACAAAAACCCAGTACTTC. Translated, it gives CASLRSGLTKTQYF.

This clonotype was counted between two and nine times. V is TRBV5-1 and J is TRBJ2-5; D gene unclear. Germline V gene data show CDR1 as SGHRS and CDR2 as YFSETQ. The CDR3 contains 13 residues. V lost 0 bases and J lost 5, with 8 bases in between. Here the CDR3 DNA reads TGCGCCAGCAGCTTGGAAGTCCGGGAGACCCAGTACTTC. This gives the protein CASSLEVRETQYF.

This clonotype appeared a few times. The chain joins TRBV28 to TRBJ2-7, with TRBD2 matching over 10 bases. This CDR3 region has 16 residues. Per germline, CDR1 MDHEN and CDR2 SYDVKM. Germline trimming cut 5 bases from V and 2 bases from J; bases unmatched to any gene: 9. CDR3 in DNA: TGTGCCAGCAGTGAACCGGGACTAGCGTTCACCTACGAGCAGTACTTC. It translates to CASSEPGLAFTYEQYF. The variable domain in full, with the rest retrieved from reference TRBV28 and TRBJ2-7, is DVKVTQSSRYLVKRTGEKVFLECVQDMDHENMFWYRQDPGLGLRLIYFSYDVKMKEKGDIPEGYSVSREKKERFSLILESASTNQTSMYLCASSEPGLAFTYEQYFGPGTRLTVT.

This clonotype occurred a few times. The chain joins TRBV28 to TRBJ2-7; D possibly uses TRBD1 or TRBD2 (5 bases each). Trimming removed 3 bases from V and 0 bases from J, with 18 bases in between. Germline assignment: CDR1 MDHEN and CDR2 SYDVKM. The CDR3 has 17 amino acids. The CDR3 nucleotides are TGTGCCAGCAGTTTTAATGCCCTGGGGCGGGTCTCCTACGAGCAGTACTTC. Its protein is CASSFNALGRVSYEQYF.

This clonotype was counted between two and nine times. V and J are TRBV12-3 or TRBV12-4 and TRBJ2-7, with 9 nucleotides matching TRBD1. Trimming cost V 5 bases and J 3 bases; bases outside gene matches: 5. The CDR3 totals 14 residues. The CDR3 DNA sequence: TGTGCCAGCAGTCTTTCGGACAGGGGCTACGAGCAGTACTTC. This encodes CASSLSDRGYEQYF.

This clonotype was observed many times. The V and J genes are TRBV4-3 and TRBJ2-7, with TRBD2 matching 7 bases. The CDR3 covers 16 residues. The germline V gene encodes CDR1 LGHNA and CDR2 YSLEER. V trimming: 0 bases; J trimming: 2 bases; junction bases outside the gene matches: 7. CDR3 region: CASSQDQAGETYEQYF. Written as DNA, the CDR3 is TGCGCCAGCAGCCAAGATCAGGCGGGGGAAACCTACGAGCAGTACTTC.

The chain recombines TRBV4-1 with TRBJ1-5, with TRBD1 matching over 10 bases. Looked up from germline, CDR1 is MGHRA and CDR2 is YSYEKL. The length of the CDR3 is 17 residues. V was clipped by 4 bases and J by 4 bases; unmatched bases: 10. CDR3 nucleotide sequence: TGCGCCAGCAGCCCGTGGACAGGGGGTACTAAGAATCAGCCCCAGCATTTT. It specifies CASSPWTGGTKNQPQHF.

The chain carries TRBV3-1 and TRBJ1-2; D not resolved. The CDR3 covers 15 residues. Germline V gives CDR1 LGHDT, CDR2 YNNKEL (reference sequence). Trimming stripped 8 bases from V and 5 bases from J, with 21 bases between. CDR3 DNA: TGTGCCAGCTCAGCCATATTGGAGGGAAATTATGGCTACACCTTC. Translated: CASSAILEGNYGYTF. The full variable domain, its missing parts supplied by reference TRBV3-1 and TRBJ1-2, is DTAVSQTPKYLVTQMGNDKSIKCEQNLGHDTMYWYKQDSKKFLKIMFSYNNKELIINETVPNRFSPKSPDKAHLNLHINSLELGDSAVYFCASSAILEGNYGYTFGSGTRLTVV.

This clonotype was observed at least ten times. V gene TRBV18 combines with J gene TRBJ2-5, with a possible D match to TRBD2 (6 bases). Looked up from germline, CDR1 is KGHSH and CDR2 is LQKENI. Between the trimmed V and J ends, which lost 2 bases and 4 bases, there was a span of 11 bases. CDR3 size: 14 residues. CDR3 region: CASSPRDWRETQYF. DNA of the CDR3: TGTGCCAGCTCACCAAGGGACTGGAGAGAGACCCAGTACTTC.

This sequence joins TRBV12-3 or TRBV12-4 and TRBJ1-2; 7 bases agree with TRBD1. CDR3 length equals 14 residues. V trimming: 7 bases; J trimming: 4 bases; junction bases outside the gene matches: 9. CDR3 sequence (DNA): TGTGCCAGCACCTCTTCCGGGACAGCCTATGGCTACACCTTC. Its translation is CASTSSGTAYGYTF.

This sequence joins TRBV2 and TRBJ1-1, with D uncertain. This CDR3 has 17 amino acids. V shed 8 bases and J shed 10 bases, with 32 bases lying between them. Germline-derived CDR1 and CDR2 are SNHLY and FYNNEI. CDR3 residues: CASPVYPSTEHSTGAFF. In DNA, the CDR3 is TGTGCCAGCCCAGTCTACCCCTCTACCGAACACTCCACGGGAGCTTTCTTT. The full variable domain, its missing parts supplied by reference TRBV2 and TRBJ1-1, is EPEVTQTPSHQVTQMGQEVILRCVPISNHLYFYWYRQILGQKVEFLVSFYNNEISEKSEIFDDQFSVERPDGSNFTLKIRSTKLEDSAMYFCASPVYPSTEHSTGAFFGQGTRLTVV.

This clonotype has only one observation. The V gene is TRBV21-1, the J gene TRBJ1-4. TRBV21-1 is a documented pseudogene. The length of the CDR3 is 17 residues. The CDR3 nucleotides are TGTGCCAGCAGCAAAGAAGAGGAGGGGCAGAGGGTCGAAAAACTGTTTTTT. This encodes CASSKEEEGQRVEKLFF.